This is a list of T cell receptor beta chains from one sample in a study of T cell responses to AZD1222 COVID-19 vaccine. The table came from immunoSEQ multiplex PCR; TCRdb's copy has only in-frame clones and leaves some out. The table shows under 100,000 clones, with 88% occurring only once. The specimen was peripheral blood, collected on day 0 of AZD1222 vaccination. The receptors derive from an adult in good health. The CDR3 runs from the conserved cysteine through the conserved F or W. The D gene is left open where the match is weak. Not every row has a clone size; where given, it reads once, few, many or a size class.

few TRBD2 TRBJ2-3 TRBV5-1 CASSPPRGGGTDTQYF TGCGCCAGCAGCCCCCCCCGCGGGGGAGGCACAGATACGCAGTATTTT
once TRBD2 TRBJ2-1 TRBV3-1/TRBV3-2 CASSQEHSGGLLGNEQFF TGTGCCAGCAGCCAAGAACACAGCGGGGGGCTCTTAGGAAATGAGCAGTTCTTC
- - TRBJ1-6 TRBV4-2 CASSQDAGNYNSPLHF TGTGCCAGCAGCCAAGATGCAGGGAACTATAATTCACCCCTCCACTTT
- - TRBJ2-7 TRBV6-5 CASSFSGEQYF TGTGCCAGCAGTTTCTCGGGCGAGCAGTACTTC
once - TRBJ2-1 TRBV5-1 CASSLVGQIGNEQFF TGCGCCAGCAGCTTGGTTGGACAGATTGGTAATGAGCAGTTCTTC
- - TRBJ1-2 TRBV28 CASSWGEGGYTF TGTGCCAGCAGCTGGGGGGAGGGTGGCTACACCTTC
- TRBD1 TRBJ1-1 TRBV30 CAWSVLDRLQSNTEAFF TGTGCCTGGAGTGTTTTGGACAGGCTCCAATCGAACACTGAAGCTTTCTTT
once - TRBJ1-5 TRBV4-1 CASSQGGTGNQPQHF TGCGCCAGCAGCCAGGGGGGGACGGGGAATCAGCCCCAGCATTTT
- TRBD2 TRBJ2-7 TRBV19 CASSPGLAGYASYEQYF TGTGCCAGTAGTCCAGGACTAGCGGGGTACGCTTCCTACGAGCAGTACTTC
once TRBD1 TRBJ2-1 TRBV24-1 CATSNRDSPYNEQFF TGTGCCACCAGTAACCGGGACAGCCCCTACAATGAGCAGTTCTTC
- - TRBJ1-2 TRBV2 CASRWGTNYGYTF TGTGCCAGCAGGTGGGGGACTAACTATGGCTACACCTTC
- TRBD1 TRBJ1-1 TRBV9 CASSVEQGATEAFF TGTGCCAGCAGCGTAGAACAGGGGGCTACTGAAGCTTTCTTT
- - TRBJ1-2 TRBV12-5 CASGSPPQGLNYGYTF TGTGCTAGTGGTTCCCCCCCACAGGGCCTTAACTATGGCTACACCTTC
- - TRBJ1-2 TRBV9 CASSVGPDSGYGYTF TGTGCCAGCAGCGTAGGGCCCGACAGTGGCTATGGCTACACCTTC
- - TRBJ1-1 TRBV7-9 CASSFVNRVIAEAFF TGTGCCAGCAGCTTCGTAAACAGGGTCATCGCTGAAGCTTTCTTT
- - TRBJ2-7 TRBV5-1 CASSTTVSYEQYF TGCGCCAGCAGCACTACAGTCTCCTACGAGCAGTACTTC
- - TRBJ1-5 TRBV11-2 CASSRGYNQPQHF TGTGCCAGCAGCCGGGGGTACAATCAGCCCCAGCATTTT
few - TRBJ1-1 TRBV30 CAWTFELNPNTEAFF TGTGCCTGGACCTTTGAACTCAACCCGAACACTGAAGCTTTCTTT
- - TRBJ2-7 TRBV6-5 CASSGRITTGYEQYF TGTGCCAGCAGCGGCCGGATTACTACAGGTTACGAGCAGTACTTC
few TRBD1 TRBJ1-4 TRBV9 CASSPRQGPEKLFF TGTGCCAGCAGCCCAAGACAGGGGCCTGAAAAACTGTTTTTT
- - TRBJ1-6 TRBV30 CACGDTNSPLHF TGTGCCTGTGGGGACACTAATTCACCCCTCCACTTT
- - TRBJ2-2 TRBV5-1 CASSLNWGNTGELFF TGCGCCAGCAGCTTGAATTGGGGGAACACCGGGGAGCTGTTTTTT
- - TRBJ2-5 TRBV5-5 CASSYGHGGRVDEETQYF TGTGCCAGCAGCTATGGACATGGCGGTCGGGTGGACGAAGAGACCCAGTACTTC
- - TRBJ2-2 TRBV18 CASSLKKNGGTGELFF TGTGCCAGCTCACTTAAGAAGAACGGCGGGACCGGGGAGCTGTTTTTT
- - TRBJ1-1 TRBV7-9 CASSPWGQPILNTEAFF TGTGCCAGCAGCCCCTGGGGCCAGCCTATATTGAACACTGAAGCTTTCTTT
- TRBD1 TRBJ2-1 TRBV5-1 CASSSRGLYNEQFF TGCGCCAGCAGCTCGAGGGGGCTCTACAATGAGCAGTTCTTC
- TRBD1 TRBJ1-1 TRBV5-1 CASSQDPGTGNTEAFF TGCGCCAGCAGCCAAGATCCCGGGACAGGGAACACTGAAGCTTTCTTT